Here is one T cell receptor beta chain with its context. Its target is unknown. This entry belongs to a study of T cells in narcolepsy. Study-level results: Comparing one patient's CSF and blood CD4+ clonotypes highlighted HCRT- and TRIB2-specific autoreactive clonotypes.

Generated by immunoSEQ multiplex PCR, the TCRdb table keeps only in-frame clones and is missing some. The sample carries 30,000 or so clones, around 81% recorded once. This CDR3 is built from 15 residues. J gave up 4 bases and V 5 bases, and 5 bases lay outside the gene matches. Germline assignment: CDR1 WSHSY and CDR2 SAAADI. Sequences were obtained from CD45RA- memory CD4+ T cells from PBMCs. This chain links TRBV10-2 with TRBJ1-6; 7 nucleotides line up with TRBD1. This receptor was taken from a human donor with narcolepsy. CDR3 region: CASSYRGAYNSPLHF. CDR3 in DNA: TGCGCCAGCAGTTACAGGGGTGCATATAATTCACCCCTCCACTTT.